One sample yielded the 31 T cell receptor beta chains listed below, sequenced in a study of OX40 agonist ivuxolimab in advanced cancers. The library was prepared using the immunoSEQ multiplex PCR assay. TCRdb took over this immuneACCESS table, retaining in-frame rearrangements with V and J assigned. Such tables are incomplete; in checked studies, under half of the missing clones stem from an unresolved V gene, and the remainder is unexplained. The sample table lists almost 70,000 clones, approximately 90% of them with a count of one. Jointly, the top ten make up roughly 4% of the sample. The sample here was CD4+ or CD8+ T cells sorted from blood, taken in a trial of the OX40 agonist ivuxolimab. Receptors originate from an adult with an advanced solid tumor such as melanoma, head and neck, liver or kidney cancer.

The chain has TRBV4-1 and TRBJ1-2, with TRBD1 matching over 10 bases. Germline V gives CDR1 MGHRA, CDR2 YSYEKL. The CDR3 contains 17 residues. V was pared by 4 bases and J by 5 bases, with 13 bases of the junction left unmatched. The DNA for the CDR3 is TGCGCCAGCAGCCCATCCTCTGAACCGGGACAGGGGTATGGCTACACCTTC. Translating it yields CASSPSSEPGQGYGYTF.

The chain uses TRBV5-4 and TRBJ2-3, with D perhaps TRBD1 (6 bases). The CDR3 spans 15 residues. Per the germline V gene, CDR1 is SGHNT and CDR2 is YYREEE (reference sequence). Trimming pared 3 bases from V and 0 bases from J, leaving 11 bases between. CDR3 protein: CASSSTGTSTDTQYF. The CDR3, as DNA: TGTGCCAGCAGCTCAACAGGGACCAGCACAGATACGCAGTATTTT.

The chain joins TRBV5-1 to TRBJ2-1; tentatively, D is TRBD2 (6 bases). The CDR3 is made up of 17 amino acids. The germline V gene has CDR1 SGHRS and CDR2 YFSETQ. The V and J ends lost 2 bases and 4 bases respectively, with 19 bases between them. The CDR3 loop reads CASSLGSGPLGYNEQFF. CDR3 DNA sequence: TGCGCCAGCAGCTTAGGTAGCGGCCCCCTGGGGTACAATGAGCAGTTCTTC.

This sequence joins TRBV5-1 and TRBJ2-5; the D gene is possibly TRBD1 (6 bases). Germline lookup yields CDR1 SGHRS and CDR2 YFSETQ. This CDR3 is built from 15 residues. The ends were cut back, 3 bases at V and 4 bases at J, with 16 bases in the middle. The CDR3: CASSYLPGVGETQYF. Written as DNA, the CDR3 is TGCGCCAGCAGCTACTTACCAGGGGTAGGAGAGACCCAGTACTTC.

The chain employs TRBV29-1 and TRBJ1-4; tentatively, D is TRBD1 (6 bases). Germline CDR1 reads SQVTM; CDR2 reads ANQGSEA. This CDR3 contains 16 residues. The V end was cut by 5 bases, the J end by 2 bases, with 18 bases between. The CDR3 bases are TGCAGCGTTCCAGGGTTAGGGGGTACGACTAATGAAAAACTGTTTTTT. It encodes CSVPGLGGTTNEKLFF.

The V call is TRBV6-5, the J call TRBJ1-2; D unresolved. Trimming left V 2 bases short and J 5 bases short, with 9 bases between. The germline V gene encodes CDR1 MNHEY and CDR2 SVGAGI. The CDR3 runs to 13 residues. CDR3 in amino acids: CASSYLLGYGYTF. CDR3 nucleotide sequence: TGTGCCAGCAGTTACCTATTAGGGTATGGCTACACCTTC.

The chain couples TRBV5-1 to TRBJ1-2; D remains ambiguous. CDR1 is SGHRS, CDR2 YFSETQ, per germline. The V end lost 4 bases, the J end lost 8 bases, and 15 bases lay between the germline ends. The CDR3 has 13 residues. This CDR3 reads CASSPEGAGGYTF. In DNA, the CDR3 is TGCGCCAGCAGCCCAGAGGGCGCCGGCGGCTACACCTTC.

CDR3 in amino acids: CASSRGSYEQYF. The CDR3 coding sequence is TGTGCCAGCAGTCGGGGCTCCTACGAGCAGTACTTC. This chain connects TRBV6-5 to TRBJ2-7; D possibly corresponds to TRBD2 (5 bases). The CDR3 contains 12 residues. The germline V gene encodes CDR1 MNHEY and CDR2 SVGAGI. Deletions cut 5 bases from V and 0 bases from J, with 5 bases between.

This clone was observed a handful of times. The chain carries TRBV6-6 and TRBJ1-2, with a weak D call TRBD1 (5 bases). Between the trimmed V and J ends, which lost 0 bases and 8 bases, there was a span of 10 bases. CDR1 is MNHNY, CDR2 SVGAGI, per germline (reference sequence). The CDR3 runs to 13 residues. The CDR3 sequence is CASSYSGLEGYTF. In nucleotides, the CDR3 is TGTGCCAGCAGTTACTCGGGACTAGAGGGCTACACCTTC.

The rearrangement joins TRBV29-1 to TRBJ1-2, with 7 bases matching TRBD1. J lost 8 bases, V lost 7 bases, and 16 bases had no gene match. This CDR3 is 14 amino acids long. Germline V gene lookup returns CDR1 SQVTM and CDR2 ANQGSEA. The CDR3 protein is CSGGDSRFEGGYTF. CDR3 nucleotide sequence: TGCAGCGGAGGGGACAGCCGATTTGAGGGAGGCTACACCTTC.

V is TRBV9 and J is TRBJ1-4; tentatively, D is TRBD1 (6 bases). The CDR3 length is 15 residues. The V gene lost 0 bases and the J gene lost 3 bases, with 9 bases spanning the gap. Germline V gene lookup returns CDR1 SGDLS and CDR2 YYNGEE. In DNA, the CDR3 is TGTGCCAGCAGCGTAGGGACAGCCTCTAATGAAAAACTGTTTTTT. Translation gives CASSVGTASNEKLFF.

The rearrangement links TRBV9 to TRBJ2-7, with a possible D match to TRBD2 (7 bases). V was pared by 0 bases and J by 0 bases, with 13 bases between. Germline values: CDR1 SGDLS, CDR2 YYNGEE. The CDR3 runs to 16 residues. The DNA for the CDR3 is TGTGCCAGCAGCGTAGTTGGGGGGGCCACCTCCTACGAGCAGTACTTC. Translation gives CASSVVGGATSYEQYF.

The J gene is TRBJ2-7, the V gene TRBV28; 9 nucleotides align to TRBD1. V was pared by 10 bases and J by 2 bases, with 12 bases of the junction left unmatched. CDR3 length: 15 residues. The V gene's germline CDR1 is MDHEN and CDR2 SYDVKM. The CDR3 sequence is CATLLQRTGAYEQYF. In DNA form, the CDR3 reads TGTGCCACCCTACTTCAAAGGACAGGGGCCTACGAGCAGTACTTC.

This clone was seen once. This sequence joins TRBV5-1 and TRBJ1-4; 9 positions agree with TRBD1. The CDR3 is 16 amino acids. The V and J ends lost 3 bases and 8 bases, in that order; junction bases with no gene match: 11. CDR1 and CDR2 from the germline V gene are SGHRS and YFSETQ. CDR3 region: CASSWGQGLSGEKLFF. CDR3 coding DNA: TGCGCCAGCAGCTGGGGACAGGGCCTCAGTGGGGAAAAACTGTTTTTT.

The rearrangement uses TRBV11-3 and TRBJ2-3; TRBD2 matches 12 bases. Germline assignment: CDR1 SGHNT and CDR2 YENEEA. V gave up 5 bases and J gave up 6 bases; unmatched junction bases: 9. The CDR3 has 16 residues. The CDR3 is CASSPRLAGAMDTQYF. The CDR3 coding sequence is TGTGCCAGCAGCCCCCGACTAGCGGGGGCCATGGATACGCAGTATTTT.

The count of this clone is one. J is TRBJ1-1 and V is TRBV27; D possibly corresponds to TRBD1 (5 bases). With 6 bases removed from V and 5 bases from J, the gap between germline ends came to 16 bases. This CDR3 has 14 residues. Per germline, CDR1 MNHEY and CDR2 SMNVEV (reference sequence). Written as DNA, the CDR3 is TGTGCCAGCAGGCCTCAGAGGGGTGGGACTGAAGCTTTCTTT. This encodes CASRPQRGGTEAFF.

The CDR3, as DNA: TGTGCCAGCTCACGCACCGGGACAGGGGGCTTCAACGAGCAGTACTTC. It specifies CASSRTGTGGFNEQYF. This rearrangement joins TRBV18 to TRBJ2-7, with 12 nucleotides matching TRBD1. The CDR3 is made up of 16 amino acids. After removal of 4 bases from V and 5 bases from J, the junction contained 9 bases not matched to a gene. Germline loops: CDR1 KGHSH, CDR2 LQKENI.

The genes are TRBV4-1 and TRBJ2-5, with D possibly being TRBD1 (6 bases). Trimming removed 2 bases from V and 4 bases from J, with 14 bases in between. The CDR3 has 15 amino acids. CDR1 and CDR2 (germline): MGHRA, YSYEKL. The CDR3 protein is CASSQPDRLGETQYF. As DNA, the CDR3 is TGCGCCAGCAGCCAACCCGACAGGCTCGGAGAGACCCAGTACTTC.

The gene calls are TRBV27 and TRBJ1-1; 7 nucleotides agree with TRBD1. The V gene's germline CDR1 is MNHEY and CDR2 SMNVEV (reference sequence). Trimming took 7 bases from V and 4 from J; bases not matched to a gene: 12. The CDR3 is 15 amino acids. The CDR3 is CASKGITGASTEAFF. The CDR3 nucleotides read TGTGCCAGCAAGGGGATAACAGGGGCGAGCACTGAAGCTTTCTTT.

The chain links TRBV15 to TRBJ2-1; 7 bases align to TRBD1. CDR1 and CDR2 from the germline V gene are LNHNV and YYDKDF (reference sequence). The CDR3 has 16 residues. Unmatched junction bases numbered 8, after V lost 0 bases and J lost 6 bases. Here the CDR3 reads CATSREGQWQFNEQFF. For the CDR3, the DNA is TGTGCCACCAGCAGAGAGGGACAGTGGCAGTTCAATGAGCAGTTCTTC.

The chain has TRBV29-1 and TRBJ2-3; D is unclear. This CDR3 is 15 amino acids long. V lost 0 bases and J 2 bases, leaving 12 bases between the germline ends. Germline V gives CDR1 SQVTM, CDR2 ANQGSEA. This CDR3 reads CSVEEFGFYTDTQYF. CDR3 sequence (DNA): TGCAGCGTTGAAGAGTTCGGCTTTTACACAGATACGCAGTATTTT.

The genes are TRBV5-1 and TRBJ2-1; 8 bases align to TRBD1. The CDR3 contains 14 residues. CDR1 is SGHRS and CDR2 is YFSETQ in the germline V gene. J was trimmed by 5 bases and V by 5 bases; bases with no gene match: 6. The CDR3: CASSTQGADNEQFF. The DNA for the CDR3 is TGCGCCAGCAGTACCCAGGGGGCTGACAATGAGCAGTTCTTC.

V gene TRBV5-1 combines with J gene TRBJ1-1; no clear D gene. Trimming stripped 0 bases from V and 2 bases from J, with 8 bases between. Germline assignment: CDR1 SGHRS and CDR2 YFSETQ. The CDR3 spans 14 residues. CDR3 residues: CASSLDPSNTEAFF. The CDR3 coding sequence is TGCGCCAGCAGCTTGGACCCGAGCAACACTGAAGCTTTCTTT.

The chain recombines TRBV10-3 with TRBJ2-1; 10 nucleotides agree with TRBD2. Germline CDR1 ENHRY, CDR2 SYGVKD. The CDR3 is made up of 16 amino acids. The J segment lost 10 bases and the V segment lost 4 bases, leaving 13 bases of the junction unmatched. The CDR3 sequence: CAISAKGTSEPTEQFF. CDR3 coding DNA: TGTGCCATCAGTGCGAAGGGGACTAGCGAACCTACGGAGCAGTTCTTC.

This chain connects TRBV28 to TRBJ2-1, with 14 bases fitting TRBD2. CDR1 and CDR2 (germline): MDHEN, SYDVKM. The CDR3 loop spans 16 amino acids. After removal of 1 base from V and 8 bases from J, the junction contained 4 bases not matched to a gene. Here the CDR3 reads CASSLLTSGRGYEQFF. The CDR3, as DNA: TGTGCCAGCAGTTTATTGACTAGCGGGAGGGGCTATGAGCAGTTCTTC.

V usage is TRBV6-5 and J usage is TRBJ1-5; 12 bases fit TRBD1. The CDR3 has 15 amino acids. The junction had 6 bases not matched to a gene; V was cut back by 6 bases and J by 6 bases. Per the germline V gene, CDR1 is MNHEY and CDR2 is SVGAGI. CDR3 nucleotides: TGTGCCAGCAGCGCCGGGACAGGGGGCAGTCAGCCCCAGCATTTT. Translating gives CASSAGTGGSQPQHF.

The chain carries TRBV18 and TRBJ1-2, with a possible D match to TRBD1 (6 bases). The germline V gene encodes CDR1 KGHSH and CDR2 LQKENI. CDR3 length equals 16 residues. Deletions cut 3 bases from V and 4 bases from J, with 18 bases between. This CDR3 is CASSPWVEGTSYGYTF. CDR3 nucleotide sequence: TGTGCCAGCTCACCTTGGGTTGAAGGGACATCCTATGGCTACACCTTC.

About this clone itself: Compared with germline, one end of the junction differs, possibly owing to a read error. V gene TRBV7-7 combines with J gene TRBJ2-2; 10 bases line up with TRBD2. CDR1 and CDR2 (germline): SSHAT, FNYEAQ (reference sequence). The CDR3 runs 17 residues. CDR3 amino acids: CASSAGLANANTGELFF. In nucleotides, the CDR3 is TGTGCTAGCAGCGCGGGACTAGCGAACGCGAACACCGGGGAGCTGTTTTTT.

The chain links TRBV5-1 to TRBJ1-2; possibly TRBD1 for D (5 bases). The ends were cut back, 0 bases at V and 4 bases at J, with 7 bases in the middle. This CDR3 region has 13 residues. Germline CDR1 is SGHRS and CDR2 is YFSETQ. Here the CDR3 reads CASSLEGFYGYTF. CDR3 nucleotides: TGCGCCAGCAGCTTGGAGGGGTTCTATGGCTACACCTTC.

The rearrangement joins TRBV28 to TRBJ2-2; 8 bases fit TRBD1. J lost 4 bases, V lost 7 bases, and 8 bases had no gene match. The CDR3 runs to 15 residues. Germline loops: CDR1 MDHEN, CDR2 SYDVKM. CDR3 sequence: CASNPQGAGTGELFF. The CDR3, as DNA: TGTGCCAGCAATCCTCAGGGGGCGGGCACCGGGGAGCTGTTTTTT.

CDR3 coding DNA: TGTGCCACCACAGGGAACTATGGCTACACCTTC. It codes for CATTGNYGYTF. The chain employs TRBV6-6 and TRBJ1-2; maybe TRBD1 (6 bases). This CDR3 region has 11 residues. Germline CDR1 is MNHNY and CDR2 is SVGAGI (reference sequence). Trimming left V 10 bases short and J 2 bases short, with 8 bases between.